This passage covers 8 T cell receptor beta chains from one sample sequenced in a study of CD8+ T cells in alopecia areata. Noted treatment: oral pan-JAK inhibitor, 5-10 mg twice daily. Extraction and reverse transcription of RNA yielded cDNA as the sequencing template. Generated by immunoSEQ multiplex PCR, the TCRdb table keeps only in-frame clones and is missing some. The sample has about 92,000 clones; 44% are singletons. This specimen was CD8+ T cells sorted from blood, taken at week 24, from a patient treated with tofacitinib. The receptors shown here come from a human donor with alopecia areata.

This clone turned up a few times. The gene calls are TRBV30 and TRBJ2-2; D possibly corresponds to TRBD1 (5 bases). The V gene lost 0 bases and the J gene lost 2 bases, with 7 bases spanning the gap. This CDR3 region has 14 residues. Germline V lookup: CDR1 GTSNPN, CDR2 SVGIG (reference sequence). This CDR3 is CAWSVGHNTGELFF. In nucleotides, the CDR3 is TGTGCCTGGAGTGTCGGACACAACACCGGGGAGCTGTTTTTT.

The chain combines TRBV7-3 with TRBJ2-3, with 11 bases that match TRBD1. V lost 5 bases and J lost 10; bases outside the gene matches: 11. Germline-derived CDR1 and CDR2 are SGHTA and FQGTGA. The CDR3 spans 15 residues. CDR3 loop: CASSPTGTGGYAQYF. CDR3 in DNA: TGTGCCAGCAGCCCAACCGGGACAGGGGGTTATGCGCAGTATTTT. The full variable domain, its missing parts supplied by reference TRBV7-3 and TRBJ2-3, is GAGVSQTPSNKVTEKGKYVELRCDPISGHTALYWYRQSLGQGPEFLIYFQGTGAADDSGLPNDRFFAVRPEGSVSTLKIQRTERGDSAVYLCASSPTGTGGYAQYFGPGTRLTVL.

This clone appeared a few times. V is TRBV28 and J is TRBJ2-7; TRBD1 aligns across 8 bases. Germline assignment: CDR1 MDHEN and CDR2 SYDVKM. The CDR3 covers 17 residues. With V trimmed by 3 bases and J by 6 bases, 16 bases remained unmatched. The CDR3 DNA sequence: TGTGCCAGCAGTTTCCAGTTCGGGACAGGACCCGACCCCGAGCAGTACTTC. This encodes CASSFQFGTGPDPEQYF.

This rearrangement joins TRBV27 to TRBJ1-5; D is possibly TRBD1 (5 bases). The V end lost 4 bases, the J end lost 9 bases, and 16 bases lay between the germline ends. This CDR3 has 14 amino acids. Germline V gives CDR1 MNHEY, CDR2 SMNVEV (reference sequence). CDR3 DNA: TGTGCCAGCAGTTCGGGACCTCTACTGGGGCCCCAGCATTTT. Amino acids: CASSSGPLLGPQHF.

This clone came up a few times. The chain joins TRBV19 to TRBJ1-2; TRBD1 is a possible D gene (5 bases). Trimming left V 2 bases short and J 8 bases short, with 15 bases between. Germline V gives CDR1 LNHDA, CDR2 SQIVND (reference sequence). This CDR3 spans 14 amino acids. The CDR3 bases are TGTGCCAGTAGTATAACAGGAGGCGGAGCGGGCTACACCTTC. Protein product: CASSITGGGAGYTF.

This clone was seen only a few times. The chain has TRBV29-1 and TRBJ2-7; possibly TRBD1 for D (6 bases). This CDR3 has 13 residues. CDR1 and CDR2 (germline): SQVTM, ANQGSEA. Trimming removed 2 bases at V and 0 bases at J, with 8 bases between. The CDR3 protein is CSVEKDSSYEQYF. The CDR3 DNA sequence: TGCAGCGTTGAAAAGGACAGCTCCTACGAGCAGTACTTC.

V and J are TRBV4-3 and TRBJ2-5, with 11 bases that match TRBD2. This CDR3 is 16 amino acids long. Germline V gene data show CDR1 as LGHNA and CDR2 as YSLEER. V lost 4 bases and J lost 2; bases outside the gene matches: 6. The CDR3 nucleotides read TGCGCCAGCAGCCCCCAGACTAGCGGGACACAAGAGACCCAGTACTTC. This codes for CASSPQTSGTQETQYF.

This clone has only a few counts. The chain recombines TRBV7-2 with TRBJ2-7, with D possibly TRBD1 on 5 matching bases. The germline gives CDR1 SGHTA, CDR2 FQGNSA. This CDR3 contains 12 residues. V was cut by 4 bases and J by 2 bases, with 6 bases left in between. Here the CDR3 DNA reads TGTGCCAGCAGCTCAGGGCCCTACGAGCAGTACTTC. Translated, it gives CASSSGPYEQYF.